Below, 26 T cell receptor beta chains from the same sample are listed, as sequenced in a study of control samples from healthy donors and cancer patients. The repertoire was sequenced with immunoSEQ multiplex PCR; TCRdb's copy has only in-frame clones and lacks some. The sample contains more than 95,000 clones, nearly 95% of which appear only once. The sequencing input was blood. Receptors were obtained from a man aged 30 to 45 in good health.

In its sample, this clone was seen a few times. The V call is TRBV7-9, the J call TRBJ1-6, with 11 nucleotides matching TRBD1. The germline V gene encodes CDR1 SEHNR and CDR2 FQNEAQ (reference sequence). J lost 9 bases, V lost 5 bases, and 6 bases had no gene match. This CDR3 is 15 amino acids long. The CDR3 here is CASSPGTGGASPLHF. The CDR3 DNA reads TGTGCCAGCAGCCCGGGGACAGGGGGTGCTTCACCCCTCCACTTT.

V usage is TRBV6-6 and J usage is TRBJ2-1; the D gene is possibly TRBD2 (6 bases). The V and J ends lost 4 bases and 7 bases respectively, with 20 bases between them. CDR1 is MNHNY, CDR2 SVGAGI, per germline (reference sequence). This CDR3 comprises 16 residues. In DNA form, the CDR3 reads TGTGCCAGCAGTTTAACCGGGACTTCGTGGACGAATGAGCAGTTCTTC. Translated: CASSLTGTSWTNEQFF.

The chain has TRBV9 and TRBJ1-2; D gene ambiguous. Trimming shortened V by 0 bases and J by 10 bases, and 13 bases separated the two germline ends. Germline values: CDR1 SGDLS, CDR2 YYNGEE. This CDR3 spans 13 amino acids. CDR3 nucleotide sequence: TGTGCCAGCAGCGTAGACACCCTGGATGACTACACCTTC. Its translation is CASSVDTLDDYTF.

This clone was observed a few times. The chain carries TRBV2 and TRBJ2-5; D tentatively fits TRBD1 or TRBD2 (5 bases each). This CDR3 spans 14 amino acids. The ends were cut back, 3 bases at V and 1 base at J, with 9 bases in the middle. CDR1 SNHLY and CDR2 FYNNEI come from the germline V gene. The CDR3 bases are TGTGCCAGCAGTGAGCCGGGACCCCAAGAGACCCAGTACTTC. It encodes CASSEPGPQETQYF.

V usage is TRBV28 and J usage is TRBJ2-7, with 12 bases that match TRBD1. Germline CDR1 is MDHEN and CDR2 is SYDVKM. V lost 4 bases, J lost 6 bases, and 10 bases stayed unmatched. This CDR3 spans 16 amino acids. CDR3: CASSSPGGTGGAEQYF. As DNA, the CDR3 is TGTGCCAGCAGTTCGCCGGGTGGGACAGGGGGCGCCGAGCAGTACTTC.

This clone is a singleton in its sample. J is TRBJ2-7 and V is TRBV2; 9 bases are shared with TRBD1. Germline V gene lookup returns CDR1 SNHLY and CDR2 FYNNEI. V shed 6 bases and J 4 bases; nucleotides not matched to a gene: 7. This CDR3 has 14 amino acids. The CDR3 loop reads CASRAGQGNYEQYF. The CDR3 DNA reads TGTGCCAGCAGAGCGGGACAGGGAAATTACGAGCAGTACTTC.

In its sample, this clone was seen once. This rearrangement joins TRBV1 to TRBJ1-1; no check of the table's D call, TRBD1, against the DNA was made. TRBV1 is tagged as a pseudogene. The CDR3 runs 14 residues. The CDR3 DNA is TGCACCAGCAGCCAAGGAAGGGGTGCCGCCGTAGCTTTCTTT. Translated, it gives CTSSQGRGAAVAFF.

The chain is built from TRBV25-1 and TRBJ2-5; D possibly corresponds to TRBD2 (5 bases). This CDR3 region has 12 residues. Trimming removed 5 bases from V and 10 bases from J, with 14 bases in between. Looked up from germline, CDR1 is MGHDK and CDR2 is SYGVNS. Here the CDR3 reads CASSSGEGSQYF. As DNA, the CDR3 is TGTGCCAGCAGTTCCGGGGAAGGGAGCCAGTACTTC. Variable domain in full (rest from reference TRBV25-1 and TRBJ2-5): EADIYQTPRYLVIGTGKKITLECSQTMGHDKMYWYQQDPGMELHLIHYSYGVNSTEKGDLSSESTVSRIRTEHFPLTLESARPSHTSQYLCASSSGEGSQYFGPGTRLLVL.

In DNA, the CDR3 is TGTGCCAGCAGTTTATACGTACAGGGAACTGAAGCTTTCTTT. Protein: CASSLYVQGTEAFF. The chain employs TRBV27 and TRBJ1-1, with TRBD1 as a possible D gene (6 bases). Trimming shortened V by 1 base and J by 5 bases, and 11 bases separated the two germline ends. The CDR3 spans 14 residues. The germline V gene encodes CDR1 MNHEY and CDR2 SMNVEV (reference sequence).

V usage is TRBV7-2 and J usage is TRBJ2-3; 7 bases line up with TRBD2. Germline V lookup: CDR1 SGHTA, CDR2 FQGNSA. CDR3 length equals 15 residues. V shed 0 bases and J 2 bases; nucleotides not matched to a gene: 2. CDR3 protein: CASSLAGGNTDTQYF. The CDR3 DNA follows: TGTGCCAGCAGCTTAGCGGGGGGGAACACAGATACGCAGTATTTT.

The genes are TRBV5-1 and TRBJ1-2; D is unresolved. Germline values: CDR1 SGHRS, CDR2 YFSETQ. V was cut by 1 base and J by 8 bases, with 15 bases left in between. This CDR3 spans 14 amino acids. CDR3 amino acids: CASSLQATAIGYTF. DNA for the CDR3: TGCGCCAGCAGCTTGCAGGCGACGGCTATAGGCTACACCTTC.

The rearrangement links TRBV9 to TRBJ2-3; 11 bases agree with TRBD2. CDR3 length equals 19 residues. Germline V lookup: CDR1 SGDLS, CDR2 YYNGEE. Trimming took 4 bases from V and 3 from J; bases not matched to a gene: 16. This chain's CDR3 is CASSTQRTRLAGITDTQYF. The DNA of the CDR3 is TGTGCCAGCAGCACGCAAAGGACCCGACTAGCGGGGATTACAGATACGCAGTATTTT.

For the CDR3, the DNA is TGTGCCAGCAGCTCCAAGAGCTCCTATAATTCACCCCTCCACTTT. It encodes CASSSKSSYNSPLHF. This chain joins TRBV7-2 and TRBJ1-6; D uncertain. The CDR3 spans 15 residues. The V and J ends lost 4 bases and 0 bases respectively, with 7 bases between them. In germline, CDR1 is SGHTA, CDR2 FQGNSA. Variable domain in full (rest from reference TRBV7-2 and TRBJ1-6): GAGVSQSPSNKVTEKGKDVELRCDPISGHTALYWYRQSLGQGLEFLIYFQGNSAPDKSGLPSDRFSAERTGGSVSTLTIQRTQQEDSAVYLCASSSKSSYNSPLHFGNGTRLTVT.

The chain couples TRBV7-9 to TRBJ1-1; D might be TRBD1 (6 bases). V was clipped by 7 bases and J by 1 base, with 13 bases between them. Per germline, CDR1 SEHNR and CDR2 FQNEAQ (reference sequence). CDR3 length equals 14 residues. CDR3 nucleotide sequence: TGTGCCAGCACCCCAAGGGGGGGGAACACTGAAGCTTTCTTT. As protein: CASTPRGGNTEAFF.

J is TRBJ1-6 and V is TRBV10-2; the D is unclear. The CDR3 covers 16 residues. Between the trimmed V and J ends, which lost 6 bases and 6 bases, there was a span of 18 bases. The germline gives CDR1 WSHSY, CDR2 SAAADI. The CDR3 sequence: CASRGPLTISNSPLHF. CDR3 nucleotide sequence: TGCGCCAGCAGAGGTCCCTTGACGATATCTAATTCACCCCTCCACTTT.

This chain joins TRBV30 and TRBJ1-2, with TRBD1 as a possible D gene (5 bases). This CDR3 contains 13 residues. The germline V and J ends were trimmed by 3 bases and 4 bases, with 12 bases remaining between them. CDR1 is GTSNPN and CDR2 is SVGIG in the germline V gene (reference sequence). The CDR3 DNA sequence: TGTGCCTGGAGGACGGGACTGAGCTATGGCTACACCTTC. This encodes CAWRTGLSYGYTF.

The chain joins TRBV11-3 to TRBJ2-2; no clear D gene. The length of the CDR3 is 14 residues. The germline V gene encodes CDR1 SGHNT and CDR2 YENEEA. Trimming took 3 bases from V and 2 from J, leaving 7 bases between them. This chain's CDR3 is CASSLGENTGELFF. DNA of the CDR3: TGTGCCAGCAGCTTGGGCGAAAACACCGGGGAGCTGTTTTTT. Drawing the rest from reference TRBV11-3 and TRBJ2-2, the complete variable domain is EAGVVQSPRYKIIEKKQPVAFWCNPISGHNTLYWYLQNLGQGPELLIRYENEEAVDDSQLPKDRFSAERLKGVDSTLKIQPAELGDSAVYLCASSLGENTGELFFGEGSRLTVL.

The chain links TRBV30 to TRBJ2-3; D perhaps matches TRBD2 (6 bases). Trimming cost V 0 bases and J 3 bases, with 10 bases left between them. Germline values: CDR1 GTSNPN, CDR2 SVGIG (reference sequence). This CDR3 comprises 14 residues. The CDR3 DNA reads TGTGCCTGGAGTGTTGGGGGGAAAACAGATACGCAGTATTTT. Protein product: CAWSVGGKTDTQYF.

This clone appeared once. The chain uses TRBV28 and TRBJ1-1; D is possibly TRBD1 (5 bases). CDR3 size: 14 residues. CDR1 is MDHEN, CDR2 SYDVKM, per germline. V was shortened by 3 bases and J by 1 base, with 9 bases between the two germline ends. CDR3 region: CASSLSGGNTEAFF. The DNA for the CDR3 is TGTGCCAGCAGTTTGTCGGGGGGGAACACTGAAGCTTTCTTT.

As DNA, the CDR3 is TGTGCCAGCAGCTCTTATCGGGGGCTAACAGATACGCAGTATTTT. It is translated as CASSSYRGLTDTQYF. The V gene is TRBV7-9, the J gene TRBJ2-3; D might be TRBD1 or TRBD2, each matching 6 bases. V shed 4 bases and J shed 3 bases, with 14 bases lying between them. Germline V gene sequence: CDR1 SEHNR, CDR2 FQNEAQ (reference sequence). The CDR3 length is 15 residues.

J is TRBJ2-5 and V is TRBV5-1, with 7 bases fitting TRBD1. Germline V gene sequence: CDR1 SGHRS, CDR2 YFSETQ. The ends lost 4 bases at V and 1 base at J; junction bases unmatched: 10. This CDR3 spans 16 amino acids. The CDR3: CASSRPRTGVQETQYF. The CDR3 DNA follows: TGCGCCAGCAGCCGACCCCGGACAGGAGTCCAAGAGACCCAGTACTTC.

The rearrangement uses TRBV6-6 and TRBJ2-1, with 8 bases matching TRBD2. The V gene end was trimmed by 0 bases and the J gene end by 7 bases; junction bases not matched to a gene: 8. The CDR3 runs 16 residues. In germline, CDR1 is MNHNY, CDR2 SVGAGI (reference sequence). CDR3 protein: CASSYSSGGGPNEQFF. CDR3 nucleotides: TGTGCCAGCAGTTACTCGAGTGGCGGGGGGCCTAATGAGCAGTTCTTC.

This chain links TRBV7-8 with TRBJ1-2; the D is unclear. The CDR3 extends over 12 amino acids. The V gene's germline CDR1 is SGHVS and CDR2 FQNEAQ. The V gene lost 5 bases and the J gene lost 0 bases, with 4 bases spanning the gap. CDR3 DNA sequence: TGTGCCAGCAGCGGGTCTAACTATGGCTACACCTTC. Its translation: CASSGSNYGYTF.

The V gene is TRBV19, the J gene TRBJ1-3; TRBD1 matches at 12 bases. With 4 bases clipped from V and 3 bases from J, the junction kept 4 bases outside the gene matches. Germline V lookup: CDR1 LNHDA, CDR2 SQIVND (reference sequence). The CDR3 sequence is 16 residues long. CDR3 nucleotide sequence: TGTGCCAGTAGTACCCGGGACAGGGGGCTTGGAAACACCATATATTTT. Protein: CASSTRDRGLGNTIYF.

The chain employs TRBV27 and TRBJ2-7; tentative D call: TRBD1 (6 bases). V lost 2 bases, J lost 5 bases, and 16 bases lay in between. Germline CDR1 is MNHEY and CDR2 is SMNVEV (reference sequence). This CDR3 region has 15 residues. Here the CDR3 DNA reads TGTGCCAGCAGTTTAAGCCCCCAGGGGTTACACGAGCAGTACTTC. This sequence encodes CASSLSPQGLHEQYF.

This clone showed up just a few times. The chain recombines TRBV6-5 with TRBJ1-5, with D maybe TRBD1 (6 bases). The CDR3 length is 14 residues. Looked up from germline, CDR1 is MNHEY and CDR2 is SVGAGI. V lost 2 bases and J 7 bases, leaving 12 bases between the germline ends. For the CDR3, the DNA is TGTGCCAGCAGTTACGGGGCGGGGGGCCAGCCCCAGCATTTT. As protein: CASSYGAGGQPQHF.